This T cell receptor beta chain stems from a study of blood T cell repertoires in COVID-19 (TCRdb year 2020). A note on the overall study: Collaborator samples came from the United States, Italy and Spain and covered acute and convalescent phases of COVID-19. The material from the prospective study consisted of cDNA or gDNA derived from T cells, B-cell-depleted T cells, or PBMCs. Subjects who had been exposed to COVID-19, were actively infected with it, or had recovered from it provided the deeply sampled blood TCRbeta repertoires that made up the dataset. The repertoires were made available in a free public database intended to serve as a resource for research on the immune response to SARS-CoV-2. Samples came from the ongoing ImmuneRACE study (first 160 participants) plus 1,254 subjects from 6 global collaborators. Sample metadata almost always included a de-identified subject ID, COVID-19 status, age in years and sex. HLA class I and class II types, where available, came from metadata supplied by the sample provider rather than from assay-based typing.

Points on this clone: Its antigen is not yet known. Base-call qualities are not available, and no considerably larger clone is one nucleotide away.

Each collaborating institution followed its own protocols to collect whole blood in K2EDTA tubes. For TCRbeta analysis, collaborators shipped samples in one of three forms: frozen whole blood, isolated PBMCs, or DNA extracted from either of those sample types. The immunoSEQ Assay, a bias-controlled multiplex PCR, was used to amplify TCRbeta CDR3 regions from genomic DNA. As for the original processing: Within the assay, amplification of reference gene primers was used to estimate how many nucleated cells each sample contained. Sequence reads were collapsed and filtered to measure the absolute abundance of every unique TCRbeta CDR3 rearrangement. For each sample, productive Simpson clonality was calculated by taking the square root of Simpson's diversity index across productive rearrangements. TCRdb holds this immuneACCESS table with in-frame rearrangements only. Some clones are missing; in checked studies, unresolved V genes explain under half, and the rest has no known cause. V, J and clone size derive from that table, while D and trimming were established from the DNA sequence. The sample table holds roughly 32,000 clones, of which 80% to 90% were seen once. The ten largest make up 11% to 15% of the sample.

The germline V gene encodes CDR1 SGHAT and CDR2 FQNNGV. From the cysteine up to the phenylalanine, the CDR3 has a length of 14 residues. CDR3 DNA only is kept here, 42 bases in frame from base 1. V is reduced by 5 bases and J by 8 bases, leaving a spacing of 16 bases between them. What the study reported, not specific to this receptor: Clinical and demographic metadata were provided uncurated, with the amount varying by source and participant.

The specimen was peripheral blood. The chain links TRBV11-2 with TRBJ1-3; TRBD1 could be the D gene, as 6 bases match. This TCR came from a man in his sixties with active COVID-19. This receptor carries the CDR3 CASSEQGLLDTIYF. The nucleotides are TGTGCCAGCAGCGAACAGGGATTGCTCGACACCATATATTTT. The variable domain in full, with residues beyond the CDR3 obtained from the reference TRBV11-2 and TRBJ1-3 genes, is EAGVAQSPRYKIIEKRQSVAFWCNPISGHATLYWYQQILGQGPKLLIQFQNNGVVDDSQLPKDRFSAERLKGVDSTLKIQPAKLEDSAVYLCASSEQGLLDTIYFGEGSWLTVV.